Listed here are 22 T cell receptor beta chains from one sample, sequenced in a study of CD8 T cells in ankylosing spondylitis. Each CDR3 protein gets one entry after TCRdb re-called the 5' RACE reads with MiXCR. The table has 230,000 or so distinct CDR3 sequences, 20% to 30% seen once; the top ten hold more than 0.6%. The sequenced sample was blood, either unsorted or a sorted T cell fraction (not recorded which). These receptor sequences come from a male donor with ankylosing spondylitis or in good health (not recorded which).

This chain links TRBV5-5 with TRBJ2-1; 11 nucleotides match TRBD2. The CDR3 sequence is 16 residues long. Germline V lookup: CDR1 SGHKS, CDR2 YYEKEE (reference sequence). Losses at the gene ends were 0 bases for V and 7 bases for J; bases not matched to a gene: 6. The CDR3 region is CASSLALAGEWNEQFF. The CDR3 DNA sequence: TGTGCCAGCAGCTTGGCACTAGCGGGGGAGTGGAATGAGCAGTTCTTC.

A few counts support this clonotype. The rearrangement uses TRBV20-1 and TRBJ1-4; no clear D. The CDR3 totals 13 residues. The ends were cut back, 4 bases at V and 8 bases at J, with 14 bases in the middle. The germline V gene has CDR1 DFQATT and CDR2 SNEGSKA (reference sequence). The CDR3 coding sequence is TGCAGTGCTATGATACAACCTGGCGAAAAACTGTTTTTT. Its protein product is CSAMIQPGEKLFF.

This clonotype came up many times. The rearrangement joins TRBV4-1 to TRBJ2-2; no clear D gene. With 1 base removed from V and 3 bases from J, the gap between germline ends came to 6 bases. The CDR3 is 14 amino acids. Per the germline V gene, CDR1 is MGHRA and CDR2 is YSYEKL. The chain's CDR3 is CASSQGRDTGELFF. DNA of the CDR3: TGCGCCAGCAGCCAAGGGCGTGACACCGGGGAGCTGTTTTTT.

There are many counts of this clonotype. The chain is built from TRBV12-3 or TRBV12-4 and TRBJ2-7; possibly TRBD2 for D (6 bases). The CDR3 loop spans 13 amino acids. Trimming left V 3 bases short and J 6 bases short, with 12 bases between. The CDR3 is CASSFGGSSEQYF. The CDR3, as DNA: TGTGCCAGCAGTTTTGGGGGGTCGTCCGAGCAGTACTTC.

The J gene is TRBJ2-3, the V gene TRBV12-3 or TRBV12-4; a possible D gene is TRBD1 (6 bases). CDR3 length equals 15 residues. Deletions cut 7 bases from V and 4 bases from J, with 18 bases between. Here the CDR3 reads CASIPQGKSPDTQYF. Written as DNA, the CDR3 is TGTGCCAGCATCCCACAGGGAAAGTCGCCAGATACGCAGTATTTT.

This clonotype was picked up many times. The V gene is TRBV25-1, the J gene TRBJ2-2; 10 bases are shared with TRBD1. V shed 3 bases and J 4 bases; nucleotides not matched to a gene: 5. The V gene's germline CDR1 is MGHDK and CDR2 SYGVNS. The CDR3 runs to 16 residues. Here the CDR3 DNA reads TGTGCCAGCAGTGAGGACAGGGGGGCGATCACCGGGGAGCTGTTTTTT. Encoded protein: CASSEDRGAITGELFF.

This clonotype showed up just a few times. The chain has TRBV12-3 or TRBV12-4 and TRBJ2-5, with TRBD2 matching over 7 bases. The CDR3 covers 15 residues. V lost 4 bases, J lost 2 bases, and 7 bases stayed unmatched. CDR3 DNA sequence: TGTGCCAGCAGTTATGGTCTAGCGGTACAAGAGACCCAGTACTTC. This gives the protein CASSYGLAVQETQYF.

This clonotype was found a few times. The chain has TRBV2 and TRBJ2-1, with D unresolved. The CDR3 has 14 amino acids. V was cut by 7 bases and J by 9 bases, with 19 bases left in between. CDR1 and CDR2 (germline): SNHLY, FYNNEI. CDR3 sequence reads: CASTGSVGGVEQFF. The CDR3, as DNA: TGTGCCAGCACCGGCAGTGTGGGTGGCGTTGAGCAGTTCTTC.

The V call is TRBV10-3, the J call TRBJ2-2; 13 bases line up with TRBD2. CDR3 length: 19 amino acids. CDR1 and CDR2 from the germline V gene are ENHRY and SYGVKD. After removal of 3 bases from V and 6 bases from J, the junction contained 13 bases not matched to a gene. CDR3 residues: CAISDPTGTSGTRSGELFF. CDR3 nucleotides: TGTGCCATCAGTGATCCCACCGGGACTAGCGGGACCAGGTCCGGGGAGCTGTTTTTT.

This clonotype was found a few times. The chain joins TRBV10-3 to TRBJ2-7; D gene uncertain. The CDR3 contains 13 residues. Germline CDR1 is ENHRY and CDR2 is SYGVKD. The V end was cut by 3 bases, the J end by 2 bases, with 8 bases between. This CDR3 reads CAISDPPPYEQYF. CDR3 nucleotides: TGTGCCATCAGTGACCCACCCCCCTACGAGCAGTACTTC.

The chain recombines TRBV7-2 with TRBJ2-5; TRBD2 aligns across 9 bases. The CDR3 length is 15 residues. V was pared by 5 bases and J by 2 bases, with 6 bases of the junction left unmatched. Germline CDR1 is SGHTA and CDR2 is FQGNSA. CDR3 DNA sequence: TGTGCCAGCAGCGGTCTAGCGGGGCCGCAAGAGACCCAGTACTTC. Amino acid sequence: CASSGLAGPQETQYF.

This clonotype was recorded a few times. The chain carries TRBV20-1 and TRBJ1-5; no clear D. Looked up from germline, CDR1 is DFQATT and CDR2 is SNEGSKA (reference sequence). CDR3 length: 14 residues. V dropped 3 bases and J dropped 1 base, with 10 bases sitting between them. CDR3 in DNA: TGCAGTGCTAGTCAACACGGGAGCAATCAGCCCCAGCATTTT. This gives the protein CSASQHGSNQPQHF.

The rearrangement links TRBV20-1 to TRBJ2-1; D unclear. CDR3 length equals 15 residues. The V gene lost 5 bases and the J gene lost 0 bases, with 14 bases spanning the gap. The germline V gene has CDR1 DFQATT and CDR2 SNEGSKA (reference sequence). CDR3 nucleotide sequence: TGCAGTGCTTCCACGCAGCTAAGCTCCTACAATGAGCAGTTCTTC. Translated: CSASTQLSSYNEQFF.

This clonotype was recorded many times. The V call is TRBV7-9, the J call TRBJ2-7; D possibly corresponds to TRBD1 (6 bases). CDR3 length equals 13 residues. The V end was cut by 5 bases, the J end by 4 bases, with 12 bases between. Germline CDR1 is SEHNR and CDR2 is FQNEAQ (reference sequence). DNA for the CDR3: TGTGCCAGCAGCCCAGGGGAAATGTACGAGCAGTACTTC. Translation: CASSPGEMYEQYF.

The genes are TRBV29-1 and TRBJ2-1; the match to TRBD2 covers 9 bases. Per germline, CDR1 SQVTM and CDR2 ANQGSEA. J was trimmed by 6 bases and V by 1 base; bases with no gene match: 10. The CDR3 is made up of 16 amino acids. CDR3 DNA sequence: TGCAGCGTTGAAGTCGACTCAGCGGGGGGCCCCAATGAGCAGTTCTTC. Residues: CSVEVDSAGGPNEQFF.

This chain uses TRBV5-1 with TRBJ2-7; 8 positions agree with TRBD1. V trimming: 0 bases; J trimming: 2 bases; junction bases outside the gene matches: 13. Germline CDR1 reads SGHRS; CDR2 reads YFSETQ. The CDR3 has 18 amino acids. The CDR3 loop reads CASSLVRWAGGITYEQYF. The CDR3 DNA reads TGCGCCAGCAGCTTGGTTCGGTGGGCAGGGGGCATCACCTACGAGCAGTACTTC.

This sequence joins TRBV6-1 and TRBJ2-7; D is uncertain. Trimming left V 10 bases short and J 2 bases short, with 18 bases between. This CDR3 is 14 amino acids long. The germline V gene has CDR1 MNHNS and CDR2 SASEGT. CDR3 sequence: CATIPGPVTYEQYF. The CDR3 nucleotides are TGTGCCACTATACCCGGGCCAGTGACCTACGAGCAGTACTTC.

The genes are TRBV27 and TRBJ2-5; possibly TRBD1 for D (6 bases). Germline CDR1 is MNHEY and CDR2 is SMNVEV (reference sequence). This CDR3 comprises 13 residues. Trimming removed 5 bases from V and 3 bases from J, with 10 bases in between. The CDR3 protein is CASSQGLKETQYF. CDR3 bases: TGTGCCAGCAGTCAGGGGCTCAAAGAGACCCAGTACTTC.

This clonotype was detected only a few times. The chain is built from TRBV10-3 and TRBJ2-5; 10 bases fit TRBD2. CDR3 length: 15 amino acids. J lost 1 base, V lost 8 bases, and 7 bases had no gene match. Germline values: CDR1 ENHRY, CDR2 SYGVKD. The CDR3 region has the DNA TGTGCCATCTCATCCGGACTAGCGGCCCAAGAGACCCAGTACTTC. Translating it yields CAISSGLAAQETQYF.

In its sample, this clonotype was seen a few times. This sequence joins TRBV20-1 and TRBJ2-3; 7 bases line up with TRBD1. The CDR3 totals 14 residues. Trimming removed 4 bases from V and 5 bases from J; junction bases left unmatched: 9. The germline V gene has CDR1 DFQATT and CDR2 SNEGSKA (reference sequence). The CDR3 DNA is TGCAGTGCTAAGACCCCGACAGGGTTAGATACGCAGTATTTT. It is translated as CSAKTPTGLDTQYF.

This clonotype was seen more than once but under ten times. This chain joins TRBV6-1 and TRBJ2-3; no clear D. Germline V gives CDR1 MNHNS, CDR2 SASEGT. The V gene lost 7 bases and the J gene lost 6 bases, with 20 bases spanning the gap. The CDR3 spans 15 residues. This CDR3 is CASTPRWLSRDTQYF. CDR3 sequence (DNA): TGTGCCAGCACCCCCCGGTGGCTATCACGGGATACGCAGTATTTT.

This clonotype has ten or more counts. The chain is built from TRBV20-1 and TRBJ2-5, with no clear D. The CDR3 covers 14 residues. CDR1 DFQATT and CDR2 SNEGSKA come from the germline V gene (reference sequence). V gave up 5 bases and J gave up 4 bases, with 17 bases separating them. The CDR3 spells CSADLYSRTETQYF. The DNA of the CDR3 is TGCAGTGCTGATCTTTATAGTAGGACAGAGACCCAGTACTTC.